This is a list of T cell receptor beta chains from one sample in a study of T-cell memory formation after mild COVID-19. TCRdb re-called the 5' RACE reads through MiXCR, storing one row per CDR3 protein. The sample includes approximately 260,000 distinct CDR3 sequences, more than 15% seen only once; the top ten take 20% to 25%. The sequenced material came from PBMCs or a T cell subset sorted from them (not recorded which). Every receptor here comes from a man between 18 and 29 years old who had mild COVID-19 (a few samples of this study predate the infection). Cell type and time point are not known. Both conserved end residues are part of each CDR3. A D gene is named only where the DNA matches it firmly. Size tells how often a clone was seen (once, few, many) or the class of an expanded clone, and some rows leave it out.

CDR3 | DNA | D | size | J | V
CASRAHSGANVLTF | TGTGCCAGCAGGGCCCACTCTGGGGCCAACGTCCTGACTTTC | . | few | TRBJ2-6 | TRBV27
CASSYTTHRYSSYNSPLHF | TGTGCCAGCAGTTACACTACCCATCGGTATAGCTCCTATAATTCACCCCTCCACTTT | . | few | TRBJ1-6 | TRBV6-5
CASSSEIGAGANVLTF | TGTGCCAGCAGCTCCGAGATAGGGGCTGGGGCCAACGTCCTGACTTTC | . | . | TRBJ2-6 | TRBV11-2
CASSRTPGQTNEKLFF | TGCGCCAGCAGCCGGACACCGGGACAGACTAATGAAAAACTGTTTTTT | TRBD1 | few | TRBJ1-4 | TRBV5-1
CASSIRRGGLDTQYF | TGTGCCAGTAGTATAAGGCGGGGGGGCCTAGATACGCAGTATTTT | TRBD2 | many | TRBJ2-3 | TRBV19
CSVIGYPTETQYF | TGCAGCGTTATAGGGTATCCTACGGAGACCCAGTACTTC | . | many | TRBJ2-5 | TRBV29-1
CASSWRQGKGTEAFF | TGTGCCAGCAGTTGGCGACAGGGGAAAGGCACTGAAGCTTTCTTT | TRBD1 | . | TRBJ1-1 | TRBV6-2/TRBV6-3
CATRQGVNTEAFF | TGTGCCACCCGACAGGGAGTGAACACTGAAGCTTTCTTT | TRBD1 | . | TRBJ1-1 | TRBV2
CASVEPGQMGEETQYF | TGTGCCAGCGTCGAACCGGGACAGATGGGCGAAGAGACCCAGTACTTC | TRBD1 | once | TRBJ2-5 | TRBV25-1
CASRQLNQPQHF | TGTGCCAGCAGACAGCTTAATCAGCCCCAGCATTTT | . | many | TRBJ1-5 | TRBV6-1
CASSLSSGNTIYF | TGCGCCAGCAGCTTGAGCTCTGGAAACACCATATATTTT | . | many | TRBJ1-3 | TRBV12-3/TRBV12-4
CASSAPSRTEAFF | TGTGCCAGCAGCGCTCCCTCGAGGACTGAAGCTTTCTTT | . | . | TRBJ1-1 | TRBV5-5
CASSLRDRVYEQYF | TGCGCCAGCAGCCTCCGGGACAGGGTCTACGAGCAGTACTTC | TRBD1 | many | TRBJ2-7 | TRBV5-1
CASSQDPGRDYGYTF | TGCGCCAGCAGCCAGGACCCCGGACGGGACTATGGCTACACCTTC | . | . | TRBJ1-2 | TRBV4-3
CSARDRVRFTEAFF | TGCAGTGCCCGGGACAGGGTGAGGTTCACTGAAGCTTTCTTT | TRBD1 | few | TRBJ1-1 | TRBV20-1
CASSSTGTGDEQYF | TGTGCCAGCAGTTCCACAGGGACAGGGGACGAGCAGTACTTC | TRBD1 | . | TRBJ2-7 | TRBV12-3/TRBV12-4
CASSATTGDIQYF | TGTGCCAGCAGCGCCACTACGGGGGACATTCAGTACTTC | . | many | TRBJ2-4 | TRBV7-9
CASSQGMGRGHQETQYF | TGCGCCAGCAGCCAAGGGATGGGCAGGGGCCATCAAGAGACCCAGTACTTC | . | few | TRBJ2-5 | TRBV4-1
CSVEDPRRGEAKNIQYF | TGCAGCGTTGAAGATCCACGGCGGGGGGAGGCCAAAAACATTCAGTACTTC | TRBD2 | many | TRBJ2-4 | TRBV29-1
CASSPPAAGGNSPLHF | TGCGCCAGCAGCCCTCCCGCCGCTGGGGGTAATTCACCCCTCCACTTT | . | . | TRBJ1-6 | TRBV5-1
CASGQGSYNSPLHF | TGTGCCAGCGGACAGGGATCCTATAATTCACCCCTCCACTTT | TRBD1 | few | TRBJ1-6 | TRBV28
CASSSANGPETQYF | TGTGCCAGCAGCTCTGCAAACGGTCCCGAGACCCAGTACTTC | . | . | TRBJ2-5 | TRBV7-9